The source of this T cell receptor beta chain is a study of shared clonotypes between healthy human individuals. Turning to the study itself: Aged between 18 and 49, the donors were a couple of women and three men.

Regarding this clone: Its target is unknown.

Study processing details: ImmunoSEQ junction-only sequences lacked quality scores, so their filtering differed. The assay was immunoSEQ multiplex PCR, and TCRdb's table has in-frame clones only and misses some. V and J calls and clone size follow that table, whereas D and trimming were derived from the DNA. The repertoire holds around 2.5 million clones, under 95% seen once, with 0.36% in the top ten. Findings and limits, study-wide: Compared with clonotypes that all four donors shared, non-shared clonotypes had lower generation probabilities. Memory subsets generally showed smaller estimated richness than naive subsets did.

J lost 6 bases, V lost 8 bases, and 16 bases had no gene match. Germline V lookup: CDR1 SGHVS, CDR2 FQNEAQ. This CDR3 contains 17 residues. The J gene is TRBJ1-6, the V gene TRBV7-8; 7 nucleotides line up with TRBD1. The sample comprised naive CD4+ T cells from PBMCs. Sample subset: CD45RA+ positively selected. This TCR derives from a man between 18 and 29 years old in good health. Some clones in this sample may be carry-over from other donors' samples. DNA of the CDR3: TGTGCCAGCGTGGAGGTTGTGGGACAGACCCCTAATTCACCCCTCCACTTT. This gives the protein CASVEVVGQTPNSPLHF.